Below are 14 T cell receptor beta chains sequenced from a single sample in a study of Ad26.COV2.S vaccination and SARS-CoV-2 variants. Generated by immunoSEQ multiplex PCR, the TCRdb table keeps only in-frame clones and is missing some. The sample records fewer than 400,000 clones, 88% being singletons. Treatment given: about 20 received Ad26.COV2.S at low or high dose, single or two shots; roughly five received placebo; per-sample allocation not given. Collection of the samples took place on day 63 after the first injection of vaccine or placebo. The sequences come from peripheral blood, collected in a trial of Ad26.COV2.S vaccine versus placebo. These receptors all come from a person aged 18 to 59 who received the Ad26.COV2.S COVID-19 vaccine or a placebo.

This clone has more than one count but fewer than ten. The J gene is TRBJ2-7, the V gene TRBV5-4; D gene uncertain. CDR1 SGHNT and CDR2 YYREEE come from the germline V gene (reference sequence). Trimming stripped 4 bases from V and 3 bases from J, with 8 bases between. The CDR3 runs 12 residues. CDR3 coding DNA: TGTGCCAGCAGCCCCTGGGACTACGAGCAGTACTTC. Translating gives CASSPWDYEQYF.

This clone showed up just once. V gene TRBV2 combines with J gene TRBJ1-2; D gene uncertain. The V end was cut by 8 bases, the J end by 2 bases, with 15 bases between. The CDR3 is 14 residues long. The germline V gene encodes CDR1 SNHLY and CDR2 FYNNEI. The CDR3 DNA sequence: TGTGCCAGCCTGTCAGAGATGCACAACTATGGCTACACCTTC. Encoded protein: CASLSEMHNYGYTF. The variable domain in full, completed from reference TRBV2 and TRBJ1-2, reads EPEVTQTPSHQVTQMGQEVILRCVPISNHLYFYWYRQILGQKVEFLVSFYNNEISEKSEIFDDQFSVERPDGSNFTLKIRSTKLEDSAMYFCASLSEMHNYGYTFGSGTRLTVV.

The rearrangement uses TRBV6-1 and TRBJ1-2; D not resolved. Trimming removed 0 bases at V and 8 bases at J, with 10 bases between. The CDR3 runs to 13 residues. Per germline, CDR1 MNHNS and CDR2 SASEGT. In nucleotides, the CDR3 is TGTGCCAGCAGTGAAGCGCGAGGGCGGGGCTACACCTTC. Its translation is CASSEARGRGYTF.

The gene calls are TRBV27 and TRBJ2-2, with D perhaps TRBD2 (5 bases). The CDR3 length is 16 residues. Germline CDR1 MNHEY, CDR2 SMNVEV (reference sequence). V was pared by 0 bases and J by 7 bases, with 15 bases between. The CDR3 here is CASSLSFIRRGGELFF. The CDR3 DNA reads TGTGCCAGCAGTTTATCGTTCATCCGCCGGGGCGGGGAGCTGTTTTTT.

V is TRBV5-1 and J is TRBJ2-5; no clear D. The CDR3 is made up of 16 amino acids. With 3 bases removed from V and 1 base from J, the gap between germline ends came to 16 bases. Germline V gene data show CDR1 as SGHRS and CDR2 as YFSETQ. The CDR3 here is CASSWGLATGQETQYF. DNA of the CDR3: TGCGCCAGCAGCTGGGGATTGGCGACGGGCCAAGAGACCCAGTACTTC.

V and J are TRBV5-4 and TRBJ1-4; D call uncertain. V was cut by 5 bases and J by 5 bases, with 19 bases left in between. The germline CDR1 and CDR2 sequences are SGHNT and YYREEE (reference sequence). CDR3 length: 16 amino acids. The CDR3 spells CASSRGGSGSNEKLFF. DNA of the CDR3: TGTGCCAGCAGTCGGGGTGGATCTGGAAGCAATGAAAAACTGTTTTTT.

The chain uses TRBV5-4 and TRBJ1-5, with D perhaps matching TRBD1 (5 bases). Deletions cut 1 base from V and 0 bases from J, with 23 bases between. Germline CDR1 SGHNT, CDR2 YYREEE (reference sequence). The CDR3 extends over 20 amino acids. The CDR3 region is CASSLTRGGITRHSNQPQHF. CDR3 coding DNA: TGTGCCAGCAGCTTGACCCGCGGGGGGATCACCCGACATAGCAATCAGCCCCAGCATTTT.

J is TRBJ1-1 and V is TRBV5-4, with TRBD1 identical over 7 bases. After removal of 4 bases from V and 3 bases from J, the junction contained 12 bases not matched to a gene. The CDR3 consists of 16 residues. Germline-derived CDR1 and CDR2 are SGHNT and YYREEE (reference sequence). CDR3 protein: CASSPGGGLRDTEAFF. For the CDR3, the DNA is TGTGCCAGCAGCCCGGGAGGGGGCTTAAGGGACACTGAAGCTTTCTTT.

V usage is TRBV5-1 and J usage is TRBJ2-3; TRBD2 matches 11 bases. Germline values: CDR1 SGHRS, CDR2 YFSETQ. V dropped 0 bases and J dropped 0; count of bases not matched to a gene: 3. The CDR3 has 17 residues. CDR3: CASSLGLAGSSTDTQYF. In DNA form, the CDR3 reads TGCGCCAGCAGCTTGGGACTAGCGGGGAGTAGCACAGATACGCAGTATTTT.

This chain joins TRBV19 and TRBJ1-5, with no clear D. The germline V and J ends were trimmed by 6 bases and 0 bases, with 15 bases remaining between them. The CDR3 spans 16 residues. CDR1 is LNHDA, CDR2 SQIVND, per germline (reference sequence). CDR3 region: CASRQRTEGSNQPQHF. CDR3 in DNA: TGTGCCAGTAGACAACGAACAGAGGGTAGCAATCAGCCCCAGCATTTT.

This chain links TRBV4-1 with TRBJ2-6; weak D call: TRBD2 (5 bases). Germline CDR1 and CDR2: MGHRA and YSYEKL. V was pared by 4 bases and J by 0 bases, with 7 bases between. The CDR3 has 15 residues. CDR3 amino acids: CASSRGSSGANVLTF. CDR3 nucleotide sequence: TGCGCCAGCAGCCGAGGGAGCTCTGGGGCCAACGTCCTGACTTTC.

The chain recombines TRBV3-1 (or the pseudogene TRBV3-2) with TRBJ1-2; 8 bases are shared with TRBD1. The CDR3 extends over 20 amino acids. CDR1 is LGHDT, CDR2 YNNKEL, per germline (reference sequence). After removal of 2 bases from V and 2 bases from J, the junction contained 19 bases not matched to a gene. The CDR3 DNA reads as TGTGCCAGCAGCCAACGGCGCCCACAGCGGGGGGCAGGGGGCAACTATGGCTACACCTTC. Its translation is CASSQRRPQRGAGGNYGYTF.

The chain carries TRBV2 and TRBJ1-2, with a weak D call TRBD1 (5 bases). V lost 5 bases and J lost 4, with 14 bases in between. The CDR3 consists of 14 residues. Germline V gene lookup returns CDR1 SNHLY and CDR2 FYNNEI. CDR3 bases: TGTGCCAGCAGTCTAGACCAGGGTATCTATGGCTACACCTTC. Residues: CASSLDQGIYGYTF.

The chain has TRBV6-1 and TRBJ2-1, with D maybe TRBD1 (6 bases). Germline CDR1 is MNHNS and CDR2 is SASEGT. V dropped 3 bases and J dropped 5 bases, with 14 bases sitting between them. The CDR3 is 15 amino acids. The CDR3 nucleotides read TGTGCCAGCAGTGATTCTTGGACAGCCGACAATGAGCAGTTCTTC. Protein: CASSDSWTADNEQFF.